This T cell receptor beta chain was recorded in a study of read filtering for tumor transcriptome and immune sequencing. The library was built from 400 ng RNA with molecular barcoded adaptors for alpha/delta and beta/gamma chains. MiXCR, run by TCRdb on the reads, gives a single entry per CDR3 protein. The sample comprises roughly 82,000 distinct CDR3 sequences, approximately 13% of which are singletons, and about 16% rests with the top ten. The CDR3 runs 18 residues. Trimming pared 0 bases from V and 4 bases from J, leaving 19 bases between. Germline CDR1 reads PRHDT; CDR2 reads FYEKMQ (reference sequence). This clonotype was detected many times. Bone marrow was sampled from every patient at the time of active disease.

The chain combines TRBV13 with TRBJ2-1; D might be TRBD1 (5 bases). The source material was a population of CD138-negative cells sorted from bone marrow. This clonotype originated in a donor aged 40 or older with multiple myeloma. The CDR3 DNA reads as TGTGCCAGCAGCTTAGGCCTTCAGGGCTGGCGGCTATACAATGAGCAGTTCTTC. This encodes CASSLGLQGWRLYNEQFF.